This TCR beta chain was sequenced during a study of cytomegalovirus exposure and HLA in healthy donors. Vbeta (60) and Jbeta (13) primers were used in the PCR. Clones were read by immunoSEQ multiplex PCR, and TCRdb kept only the in-frame ones, dropping some. The sample contains a few hundred thousand clones, about 86% of which appear only once. The CDR3 contains 13 residues. Deletions cut 7 bases from V and 0 bases from J, with 11 bases between. Per the germline V gene, CDR1 is SGHRS and CDR2 is YFSETQ. The source is a woman aged 55-69 years in good health and CMV-seropositive. The V and J genes are TRBV5-1 and TRBJ2-7; TRBD1 might be the D (6 bases). The source material was PBMCs. For the CDR3, the DNA is TGCGCCAGCGGACAGACGCACTCCTACGAGCAGTACTTC. This translates into CASGQTHSYEQYF. Full variable domain (outside the CDR3, taken from reference TRBV5-1 and TRBJ2-7): KAGVTQTPRYLIKTRGQQVTLSCSPISGHRSVSWYQQTPGQGLQFLFEYFSETQRNKGNFPGRFSGRQFSNSRSEMNVSTLELGDSALYLCASGQTHSYEQYFGPGTRLTVT.